The 11 T cell receptor beta chains below come from one sample, sequenced in a study of OX40 agonist ivuxolimab in advanced cancers. Some clones are missing from TCRdb's copy, which holds only in-frame ones; the method was immunoSEQ multiplex PCR. The sample comprises roughly 10,000 clones, over 70% of which are singletons, and approximately 15% rests with the top ten. Source: CD4+ or CD8+ T cells sorted from blood, taken in a trial of the OX40 agonist ivuxolimab. The receptors stem from an adult with an advanced solid tumor such as melanoma, head and neck, liver or kidney cancer.

The CDR3 here is CASSFLAGGRTDTQYF. DNA for the CDR3: TGTGCCAGCAGTTTCCTAGCGGGAGGTCGGACAGATACGCAGTATTTT. The chain carries TRBV27 and TRBJ2-3, with TRBD2 identical over 11 bases. CDR1 is MNHEY, CDR2 SMNVEV, per germline (reference sequence). V was pared by 3 bases and J by 3 bases, with 5 bases of the junction left unmatched. CDR3 length: 16 residues.

This rearrangement joins TRBV6-1 to TRBJ2-2, with TRBD1 matching 8 bases. Per germline, CDR1 MNHNS and CDR2 SASEGT. This CDR3 spans 15 amino acids. V lost 6 bases to trimming and J lost 1 base; unmatched junction nucleotides: 4. CDR3 amino acids: CASRVDRVNTGELFF. The CDR3, as DNA: TGTGCCAGCAGGGTGGACAGGGTGAACACCGGGGAGCTGTTTTTT.

The chain uses TRBV19 and TRBJ1-5; a possible D gene is TRBD1 (5 bases). The CDR3 is 13 amino acids. Germline V gene sequence: CDR1 LNHDA, CDR2 SQIVND (reference sequence). V was shortened by 5 bases and J by 6 bases, with 11 bases between the two germline ends. The CDR3 loop reads CASSYQGPQPQHF. For the CDR3, the DNA is TGTGCCAGTAGTTATCAGGGTCCTCAGCCCCAGCATTTT.

This clone was detected only a few times. The chain joins TRBV9 to TRBJ1-1; D possibly corresponds to TRBD1 (5 bases). Per germline, CDR1 SGDLS and CDR2 YYNGEE. V lost 4 bases to trimming and J lost 1 base, with 14 bases between them. The CDR3 is 15 amino acids. This CDR3 is CASSLTGTSNTEAFF. DNA for the CDR3: TGTGCCAGCAGCCTCACCGGGACCTCGAACACTGAAGCTTTCTTT.

The CDR3 region is CASSQGDGTSFSYEQYF. CDR3 bases: TGCGCCAGCAGCCAAGGCGATGGGACTTCCTTCTCCTACGAGCAGTACTTC. This chain joins TRBV4-1 and TRBJ2-7, with D possibly TRBD2 on 6 matching bases. This CDR3 is built from 17 residues. CDR1 MGHRA and CDR2 YSYEKL come from the germline V gene. Trimming left V 1 base short and J 0 bases short, with 16 bases between.

This clone has only a few counts. V gene TRBV6-9 combines with J gene TRBJ1-5; 8 nucleotides match TRBD1. Germline values: CDR1 MNHGY, CDR2 SVAAGI. V dropped 3 bases and J dropped 1; count of bases not matched to a gene: 5. The CDR3 loop spans 16 amino acids. The CDR3 loop reads CASSYSGQGSNQPQHF. Here the CDR3 DNA reads TGTGCCAGCAGTTACTCAGGACAGGGCAGCAATCAGCCCCAGCATTTT.

The chain combines TRBV7-9 with TRBJ2-3; no reliable D call. The CDR3 runs to 12 residues. Looked up from germline, CDR1 is SEHNR and CDR2 is FQNEAQ (reference sequence). Trimming shortened V by 1 base and J by 6 bases, and 5 bases separated the two germline ends. The CDR3 sequence is CASSLEGDTQYF. CDR3 coding DNA: TGTGCCAGCAGCTTAGAAGGGGATACGCAGTATTTT.

The chain recombines TRBV5-1 with TRBJ1-3; TRBD1 agrees at 7 bases. Per the germline V gene, CDR1 is SGHRS and CDR2 is YFSETQ. V lost 4 bases, J lost 5 bases, and 6 bases stayed unmatched. The CDR3 consists of 14 residues. CDR3 protein: CASSPDRERNTIYF. DNA for the CDR3: TGCGCCAGCAGCCCCGACAGGGAAAGAAACACCATATATTTT.

This clone qualifies as medium-sized (0.01 to 0.1%). The chain is built from TRBV2 and TRBJ1-4, with 7 bases fitting TRBD1. This CDR3 has 14 amino acids. V was pared by 7 bases and J by 5 bases, with 7 bases of the junction left unmatched. CDR1 and CDR2 (germline): SNHLY, FYNNEI. CDR3 amino acids: CASNSGTENEKLFF. CDR3 coding DNA: TGTGCCAGCAATTCCGGGACAGAGAATGAAAAACTGTTTTTT.

The chain joins TRBV6-4 to TRBJ1-1, with TRBD1 matching over 7 bases. Trimming cost V 5 bases and J 1 base; bases outside gene matches: 4. CDR3 length: 14 residues. The V gene's germline CDR1 is MRHNA and CDR2 SNTAGT. The CDR3 sequence: CASSPGTENTEAFF. CDR3 in DNA: TGTGCCAGCAGTCCCGGGACAGAGAACACTGAAGCTTTCTTT.

The chain couples TRBV15 to TRBJ2-4, with D possibly being TRBD1 or TRBD2 (5 bases each). The CDR3 length is 15 residues. Germline V gene lookup returns CDR1 LNHNV and CDR2 YYDKDF (reference sequence). The V end was cut by 5 bases, the J end by 0 bases, with 11 bases between. In DNA, the CDR3 is TGTGCCACCAGCGGCCGGGACCTAGCCAAAAACATTCAGTACTTC. The encoded protein is CATSGRDLAKNIQYF.